Presented here are 27 T cell receptor beta chains from one specimen sequenced in a study of HIV-infected patients and healthy controls. TCRdb re-derived calls from the 5' RACE reads in MiXCR, one entry per CDR3 protein. The sample consists of roughly 70,000 distinct CDR3 sequences, about a sixth of them appearing once. The specimen was CD4+ T cells from blood. The receptors come from a human donor in good health.

The rearrangement joins TRBV6-6 to TRBJ2-2, with D hard to call. The CDR3 spans 12 residues. Deletions cut 6 bases from V and 2 bases from J, with 4 bases between. The germline CDR1 and CDR2 sequences are MNHNY and SVGAGI (reference sequence). The CDR3 loop is CASSYNTGELFF. The DNA of the CDR3 is TGTGCCAGCAGCTACAACACCGGGGAGCTGTTTTTT.

V is TRBV28 and J is TRBJ1-1; 7 bases map to TRBD1. The CDR3 has 12 residues. Germline CDR1 and CDR2: MDHEN and SYDVKM. Trimming cost V 1 base and J 8 bases; bases outside gene matches: 1. CDR3 in DNA: TGTGCCAGCAGTTTATTACAGGGGGAAGCTTTCTTT. This translates into CASSLLQGEAFF.

The chain uses TRBV7-2 and TRBJ1-5; D is undetermined. Germline V gene lookup returns CDR1 SGHTA and CDR2 FQGNSA. The CDR3 extends over 15 amino acids. V shed 2 bases and J shed 0 bases, with 8 bases lying between them. The CDR3 nucleotides are TGTGCCAGCAGCTTAACAACCTCTAGCAATCAGCCCCAGCATTTT. This sequence encodes CASSLTTSSNQPQHF. The variable domain in full, with the rest retrieved from reference TRBV7-2 and TRBJ1-5, is GAGVSQSPSNKVTEKGKDVELRCDPISGHTALYWYRQSLGQGLEFLIYFQGNSAPDKSGLPSDRFSAERTGGSVSTLTIQRTQQEDSAVYLCASSLTTSSNQPQHFGDGTRLSIL.

This clonotype was detected many times. The CDR3 reads CASSFTRDSGANVLTF. The CDR3 coding sequence is TGTGCCAGCAGCTTTACCAGAGACTCTGGGGCCAACGTCCTGACTTTC. The rearrangement joins TRBV7-3 to TRBJ2-6; D not resolved. Deletions cut 3 bases from V and 0 bases from J, with 9 bases between. Per the germline V gene, CDR1 is SGHTA and CDR2 is FQGTGA. CDR3 length: 16 residues.

The table lists this clonotype with many counts. The chain carries TRBV6-6 and TRBJ1-5; D uncertain. Germline V lookup: CDR1 MNHNY, CDR2 SVGAGI (reference sequence). Trimming shortened V by 0 bases and J by 4 bases, and 10 bases separated the two germline ends. This CDR3 has 15 residues. CDR3 sequence: CASSYSGGSNQPQHF. The CDR3 coding sequence is TGTGCCAGCAGTTACTCTGGAGGGTCGAATCAGCCCCAGCATTTT.

This clonotype was observed a handful of times. V usage is TRBV12-3 or TRBV12-4 and J usage is TRBJ1-1; D remains ambiguous. V lost 3 bases to trimming and J lost 3 bases, with 5 bases between them. The CDR3 contains 12 residues. The CDR3 loop is CASSLSHTEAFF. CDR3 coding DNA: TGTGCCAGCAGTTTGAGTCACACTGAAGCTTTCTTT.

In its sample, this clonotype was seen a few times. The chain couples TRBV19 to TRBJ1-5; a possible D gene is TRBD1 (6 bases). Per germline, CDR1 LNHDA and CDR2 SQIVND (reference sequence). The CDR3 covers 16 residues. The ends were cut back, 3 bases at V and 5 bases at J, with 17 bases in the middle. CDR3 in amino acids: CASSIGRGGRDQPQHF. The DNA for the CDR3 is TGTGCCAGTAGTATCGGGAGAGGGGGGCGGGATCAGCCCCAGCATTTT. Full variable domain (remainder filled in from reference TRBV19 and TRBJ1-5): DGGITQSPKYLFRKEGQNVTLSCEQNLNHDAMYWYRQDPGQGLRLIYYSQIVNDFQKGDIAEGYSVSREKKESFPLTVTSAQKNPTAFYLCASSIGRGGRDQPQHFGDGTRLSIL.

This clonotype has only one observation. The rearrangement uses TRBV24-1 and TRBJ2-7; no clear D gene. The end of the DNA is better explained by TRBJ2-5, so the J call may be wrong. The CDR3 has 13 residues. CDR1 and CDR2 from the germline V gene are KGHDR and SFDVKD. The CDR3 here is CATVDGNQETQYF. CDR3 sequence (DNA): TGTGCCACCGTTGACGGAAACCAAGAGACCCAGTACTTC.

The chain carries TRBV12-3 or TRBV12-4 and TRBJ2-1; D unresolved. The CDR3 consists of 15 residues. V was shortened by 3 bases and J by 7 bases, with 16 bases between the two germline ends. The CDR3: CASSLVDRRINEQFF. The CDR3, as DNA: TGTGCCAGCAGTTTGGTTGATAGGCGGATTAATGAGCAGTTCTTC.

The rearrangement uses TRBV6-1 and TRBJ1-1; TRBD1 agrees at 9 bases. The germline CDR1 and CDR2 sequences are MNHNS and SASEGT. With V trimmed by 7 bases and J by 2 bases, 8 bases remained unmatched. The CDR3 is 15 residues long. CDR3: CASKTRTGANTEAFF. The CDR3 DNA follows: TGTGCCAGCAAAACGAGGACAGGGGCTAACACTGAAGCTTTCTTT.

The CDR3 sequence is CASSYLGHNEQFF. CDR3 DNA: TGTGCCAGCAGTTACTTGGGTCACAATGAGCAGTTCTTC. The chain employs TRBV6-5 and TRBJ2-1; D is uncertain. V gave up 1 base and J gave up 5 bases, with 6 bases separating them. This CDR3 has 13 amino acids. CDR1 MNHEY and CDR2 SVGAGI come from the germline V gene.

The genes are TRBV20-1 and TRBJ1-2, with D possibly TRBD1 on 5 matching bases. Germline CDR1 reads DFQATT; CDR2 reads SNEGSKA (reference sequence). Trimming pared 3 bases from V and 4 bases from J, leaving 12 bases between. This CDR3 is 13 amino acids long. Written as DNA, the CDR3 is TGCAGTGCTAGTGGGGGTTGGAGCTATGGCTACACCTTC. Translating gives CSASGGWSYGYTF.

The chain uses TRBV7-9 and TRBJ2-5; D gene unclear. V was shortened by 2 bases and J by 5 bases, with 6 bases between the two germline ends. The CDR3 length is 12 residues. CDR1 SEHNR and CDR2 FQNEAQ come from the germline V gene (reference sequence). This chain's CDR3 is CASSLTIETQYF. CDR3 nucleotides: TGTGCCAGCAGCTTAACGATTGAGACCCAGTACTTC.

This clonotype occurred a few times. This rearrangement joins TRBV30 to TRBJ1-2, with D unresolved. V lost 3 bases to trimming and J lost 0 bases, with 14 bases between them. Germline values: CDR1 GTSNPN, CDR2 SVGIG (reference sequence). There are 15 residues in the CDR3. CDR3 in amino acids: CAWRGSLRANYGYTF. Here the CDR3 DNA reads TGTGCCTGGAGGGGGAGCCTGCGGGCTAACTATGGCTACACCTTC.

In this sample, this clonotype turned up many times. This chain joins TRBV29-1 and TRBJ1-2, with D perhaps matching TRBD1 (5 bases). Deletions cut 0 bases from V and 5 bases from J, with 13 bases between. The germline CDR1 and CDR2 sequences are SQVTM and ANQGSEA. The CDR3 totals 14 residues. The CDR3 nucleotides read TGCAGCGTTGAAGATCTCAGGACATCATATGGCTACACCTTC. Translating gives CSVEDLRTSYGYTF.

This clonotype was counted only a few times. V gene TRBV20-1 combines with J gene TRBJ1-6; TRBD1 aligns across 10 bases. V shed 6 bases and J 10 bases; nucleotides not matched to a gene: 9. The CDR3 has 14 amino acids. Germline V gives CDR1 DFQATT, CDR2 SNEGSKA (reference sequence). CDR3 nucleotides: TGCAGTGCCAAAATGACAGGGGGCGAGTCACCCCTCCACTTT. It encodes CSAKMTGGESPLHF.

This chain links TRBV7-2 with TRBJ1-5; D call uncertain. The germline V gene has CDR1 SGHTA and CDR2 FQGNSA. The CDR3 runs 13 residues. With 1 base removed from V and 5 bases from J, the gap between germline ends came to 6 bases. CDR3 loop: CASSLGSHQPQHF. In nucleotides, the CDR3 is TGTGCCAGCAGCTTAGGGTCCCATCAGCCCCAGCATTTT. Together with reference TRBV7-2 and TRBJ1-5, the CDR3 gives the full variable domain: GAGVSQSPSNKVTEKGKDVELRCDPISGHTALYWYRQSLGQGLEFLIYFQGNSAPDKSGLPSDRFSAERTGGSVSTLTIQRTQQEDSAVYLCASSLGSHQPQHFGDGTRLSIL.

CDR3 coding DNA: TGTGCCAGCAGTTACACAACTAATGAAAAACTGTTTTTT. Translation: CASSYTTNEKLFF. The chain is built from TRBV6-5 and TRBJ1-4, with D hard to call. Trimming left V 2 bases short and J 0 bases short, with 1 base between. The length of the CDR3 is 13 residues. CDR1 MNHEY and CDR2 SVGAGI come from the germline V gene.

This chain connects TRBV7-2 to TRBJ1-2, with 9 bases aligning to TRBD1. The length of the CDR3 is 15 residues. The ends lost 0 bases at V and 5 bases at J; junction bases unmatched: 4. CDR1 and CDR2 from the germline V gene are SGHTA and FQGNSA. The CDR3 DNA is TGTGCCAGCAGCTTAGCCGCGGGACAGGGATATGGCTACACCTTC. This gives the protein CASSLAAGQGYGYTF. Filled out from reference TRBV7-2 and TRBJ1-2, the complete variable domain reads GAGVSQSPSNKVTEKGKDVELRCDPISGHTALYWYRQSLGQGLEFLIYFQGNSAPDKSGLPSDRFSAERTGGSVSTLTIQRTQQEDSAVYLCASSLAAGQGYGYTFGSGTRLTVV.

This clonotype was detected once. The chain is built from TRBV12-3 or TRBV12-4 and TRBJ2-1; D is ambiguous. The CDR3 covers 12 residues. V was cut by 6 bases and J by 6 bases, with 9 bases left in between. In DNA, the CDR3 is TGTGCCAGCAGACCCGCGGTCAATGAGCAGTTCTTC. Translating it yields CASRPAVNEQFF.

The chain uses TRBV11-3 and TRBJ1-2, with D perhaps TRBD1 (5 bases). The CDR3 has 15 amino acids. The germline V gene encodes CDR1 SGHNT and CDR2 YENEEA. Trimming removed 1 base from V and 4 bases from J, with 13 bases in between. CDR3 in amino acids: CASSLGGGSGYGYTF. CDR3 DNA sequence: TGTGCCAGCAGCTTAGGCGGGGGAAGCGGCTATGGCTACACCTTC.

This CDR3 is CASSAGGPNQPQHF. The CDR3 region has the DNA TGTGCCAGCAGTGCAGGAGGACCTAATCAGCCCCAGCATTTT. The chain uses TRBV12-3 or TRBV12-4 and TRBJ1-5; D not certain. The CDR3 has 14 residues. V was clipped by 5 bases and J by 4 bases, with 12 bases between them.

The V and J genes are TRBV20-1 and TRBJ2-1, with 8 bases aligning to TRBD2. V dropped 3 bases and J dropped 1; count of bases not matched to a gene: 8. The CDR3 has 16 amino acids. The germline V gene has CDR1 DFQATT and CDR2 SNEGSKA (reference sequence). The CDR3 sequence is CSARSLAGGSYNEQFF. The CDR3 DNA follows: TGCAGTGCTAGGTCGCTGGCGGGAGGTTCCTACAATGAGCAGTTCTTC.

This clonotype was detected a few times. The V call is TRBV11-2, the J call TRBJ1-1, with D possibly being TRBD1 (6 bases). The germline V gene has CDR1 SGHAT and CDR2 FQNNGV. V lost 7 bases, J lost 7 bases, and 22 bases lay in between. The CDR3 extends over 15 amino acids. CDR3 DNA: TGTGCCAGCACCCTTACTCTACAGGGACGAAATGAAGCTTTCTTT. Encoded protein: CASTLTLQGRNEAFF.

This clonotype was counted ten times or more. CDR3 sequence reads: CASSLAQRSETQYF. The CDR3 DNA follows: TGTGCCAGCAGCTTAGCGCAGAGATCAGAGACCCAGTACTTC. The V call is TRBV7-2, the J call TRBJ2-5; no firm D call. Germline CDR1 reads SGHTA; CDR2 reads FQGNSA. There are 14 residues in the CDR3. V gave up 0 bases and J gave up 4 bases, with 9 bases separating them.

This clonotype was counted at least ten times. This chain links TRBV6-2 or TRBV6-3 with TRBJ2-7; TRBD2 is a possible D gene (5 bases). CDR3 length: 14 amino acids. V was clipped by 2 bases and J by 7 bases, with 15 bases between them. The germline gives CDR1 MNHEY, CDR2 SVGEGT. CDR3 in DNA: TGTGCCAGCAGTTACCTGTCGGGATCGGGGGAGCAGTACTTC. Translating gives CASSYLSGSGEQYF.

This sequence joins TRBV7-2 and TRBJ2-2; perhaps TRBD2 as D (5 bases). The V end lost 5 bases, the J end lost 6 bases, and 16 bases lay between the germline ends. In germline, CDR1 is SGHTA, CDR2 FQGNSA. The CDR3 loop spans 15 amino acids. The CDR3 spells CASSHKKTGSGELFF. CDR3 in DNA: TGTGCCAGCAGCCACAAAAAAACGGGATCCGGGGAGCTGTTTTTT.